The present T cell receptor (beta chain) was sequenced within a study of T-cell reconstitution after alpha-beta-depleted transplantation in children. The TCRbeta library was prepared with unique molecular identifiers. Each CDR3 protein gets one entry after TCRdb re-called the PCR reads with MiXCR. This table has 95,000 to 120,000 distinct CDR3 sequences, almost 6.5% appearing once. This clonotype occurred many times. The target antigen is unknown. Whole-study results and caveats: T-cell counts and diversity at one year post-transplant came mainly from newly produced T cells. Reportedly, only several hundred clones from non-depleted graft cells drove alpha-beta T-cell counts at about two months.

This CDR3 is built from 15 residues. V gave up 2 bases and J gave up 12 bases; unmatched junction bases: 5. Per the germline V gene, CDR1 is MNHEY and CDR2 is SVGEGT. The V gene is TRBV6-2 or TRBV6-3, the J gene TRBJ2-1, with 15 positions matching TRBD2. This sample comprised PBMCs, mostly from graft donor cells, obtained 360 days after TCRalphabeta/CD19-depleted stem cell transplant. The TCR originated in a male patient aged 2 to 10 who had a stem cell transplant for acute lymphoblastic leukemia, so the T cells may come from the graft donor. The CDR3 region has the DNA TGTGCCAGCAGTTACCCCGGACTAGCGGGGGGGTTGCAGTTCTTC. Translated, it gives CASSYPGLAGGLQFF.